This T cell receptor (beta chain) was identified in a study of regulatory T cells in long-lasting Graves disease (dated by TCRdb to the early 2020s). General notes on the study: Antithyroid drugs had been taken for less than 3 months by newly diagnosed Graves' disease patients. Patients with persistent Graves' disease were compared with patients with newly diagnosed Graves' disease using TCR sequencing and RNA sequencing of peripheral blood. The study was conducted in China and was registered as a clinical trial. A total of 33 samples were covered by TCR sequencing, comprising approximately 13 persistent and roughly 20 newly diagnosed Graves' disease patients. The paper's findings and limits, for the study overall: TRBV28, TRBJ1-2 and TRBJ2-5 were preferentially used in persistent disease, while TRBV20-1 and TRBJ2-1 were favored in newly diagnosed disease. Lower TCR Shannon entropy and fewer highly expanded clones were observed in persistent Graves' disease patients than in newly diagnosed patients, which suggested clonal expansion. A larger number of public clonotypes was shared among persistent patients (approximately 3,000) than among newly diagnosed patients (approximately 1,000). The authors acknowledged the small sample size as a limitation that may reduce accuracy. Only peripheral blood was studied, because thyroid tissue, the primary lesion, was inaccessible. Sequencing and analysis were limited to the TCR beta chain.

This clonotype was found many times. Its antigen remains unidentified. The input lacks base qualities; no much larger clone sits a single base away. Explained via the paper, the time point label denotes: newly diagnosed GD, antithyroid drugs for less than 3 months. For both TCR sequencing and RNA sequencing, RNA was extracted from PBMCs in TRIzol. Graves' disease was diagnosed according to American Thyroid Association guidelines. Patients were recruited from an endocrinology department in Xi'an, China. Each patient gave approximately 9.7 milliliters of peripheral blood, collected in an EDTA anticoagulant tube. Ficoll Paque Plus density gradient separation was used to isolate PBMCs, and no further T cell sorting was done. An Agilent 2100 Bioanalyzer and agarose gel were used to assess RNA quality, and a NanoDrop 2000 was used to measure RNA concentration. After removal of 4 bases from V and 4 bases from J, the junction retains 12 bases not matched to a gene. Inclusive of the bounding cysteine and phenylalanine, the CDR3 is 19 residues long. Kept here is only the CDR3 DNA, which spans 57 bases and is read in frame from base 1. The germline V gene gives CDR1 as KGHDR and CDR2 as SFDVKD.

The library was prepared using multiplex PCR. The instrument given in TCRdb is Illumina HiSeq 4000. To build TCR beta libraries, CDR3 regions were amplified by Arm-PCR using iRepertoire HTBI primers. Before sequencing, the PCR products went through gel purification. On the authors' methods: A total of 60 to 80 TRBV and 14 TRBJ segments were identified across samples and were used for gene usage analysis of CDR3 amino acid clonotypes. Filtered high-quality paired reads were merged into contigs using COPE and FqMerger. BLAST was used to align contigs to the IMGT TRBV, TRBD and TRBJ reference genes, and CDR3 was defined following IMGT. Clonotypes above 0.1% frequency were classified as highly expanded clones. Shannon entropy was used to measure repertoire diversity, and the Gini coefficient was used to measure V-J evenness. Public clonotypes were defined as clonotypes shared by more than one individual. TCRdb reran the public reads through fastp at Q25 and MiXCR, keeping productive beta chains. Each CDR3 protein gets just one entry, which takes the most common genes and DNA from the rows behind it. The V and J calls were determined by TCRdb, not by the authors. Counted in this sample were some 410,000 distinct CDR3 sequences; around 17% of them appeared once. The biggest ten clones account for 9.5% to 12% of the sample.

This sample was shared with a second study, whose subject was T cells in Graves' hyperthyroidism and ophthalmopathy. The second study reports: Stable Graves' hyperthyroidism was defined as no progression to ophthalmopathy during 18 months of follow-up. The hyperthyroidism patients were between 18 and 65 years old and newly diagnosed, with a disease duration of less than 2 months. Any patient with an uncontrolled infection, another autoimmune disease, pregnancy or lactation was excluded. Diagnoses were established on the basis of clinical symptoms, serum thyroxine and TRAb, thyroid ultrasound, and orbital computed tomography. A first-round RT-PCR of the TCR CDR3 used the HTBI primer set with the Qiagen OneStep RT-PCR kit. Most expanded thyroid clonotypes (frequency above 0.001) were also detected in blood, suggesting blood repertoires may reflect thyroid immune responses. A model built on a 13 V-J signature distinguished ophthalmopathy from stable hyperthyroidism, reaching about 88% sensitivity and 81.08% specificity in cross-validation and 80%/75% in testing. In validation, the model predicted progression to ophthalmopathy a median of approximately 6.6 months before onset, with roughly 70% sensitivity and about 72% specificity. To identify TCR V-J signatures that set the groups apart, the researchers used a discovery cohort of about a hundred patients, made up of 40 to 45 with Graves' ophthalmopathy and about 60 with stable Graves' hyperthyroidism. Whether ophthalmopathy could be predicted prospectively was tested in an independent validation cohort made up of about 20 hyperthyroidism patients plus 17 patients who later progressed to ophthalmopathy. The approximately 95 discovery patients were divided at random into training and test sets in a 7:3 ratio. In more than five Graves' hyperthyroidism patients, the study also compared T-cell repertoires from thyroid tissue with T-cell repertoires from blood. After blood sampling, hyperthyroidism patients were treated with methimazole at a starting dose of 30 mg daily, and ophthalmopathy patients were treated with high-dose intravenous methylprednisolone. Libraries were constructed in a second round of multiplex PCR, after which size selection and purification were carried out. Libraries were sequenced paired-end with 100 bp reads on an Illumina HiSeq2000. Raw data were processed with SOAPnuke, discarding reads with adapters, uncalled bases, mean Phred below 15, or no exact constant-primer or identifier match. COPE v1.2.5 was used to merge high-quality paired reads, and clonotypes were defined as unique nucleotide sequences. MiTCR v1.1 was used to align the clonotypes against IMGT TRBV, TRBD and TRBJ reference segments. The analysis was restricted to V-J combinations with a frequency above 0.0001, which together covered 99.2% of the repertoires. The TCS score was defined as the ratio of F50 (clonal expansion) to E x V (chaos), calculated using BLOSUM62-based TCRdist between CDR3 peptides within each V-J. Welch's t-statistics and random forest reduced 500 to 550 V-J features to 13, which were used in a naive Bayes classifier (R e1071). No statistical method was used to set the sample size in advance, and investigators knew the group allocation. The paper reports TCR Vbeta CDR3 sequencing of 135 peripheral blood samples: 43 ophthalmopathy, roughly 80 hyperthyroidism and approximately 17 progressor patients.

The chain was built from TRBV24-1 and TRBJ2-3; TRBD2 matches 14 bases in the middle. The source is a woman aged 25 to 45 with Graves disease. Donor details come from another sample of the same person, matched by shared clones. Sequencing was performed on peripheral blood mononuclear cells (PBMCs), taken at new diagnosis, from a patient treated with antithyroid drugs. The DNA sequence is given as TGTGCCACCAGTGAAGCGGGACTAGCGGGAGTTGTATTCGCAGATACGCAGTATTTT. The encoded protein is CATSEAGLAGVVFADTQYF.